This TCR beta chain was profiled in a study of radiotherapy plus CTLA-4 blockade in lung cancer. The table came from immunoSEQ multiplex PCR; TCRdb's copy has only in-frame clones and leaves some out. The data contain roughly 48,000 clones, less than 85% of them singletons. Losses at the gene ends were 5 bases for V and 6 bases for J; bases not matched to a gene: 9. Germline loops: CDR1 SGHRS, CDR2 YFSETQ. The CDR3 spans 14 residues. The chain carries TRBV5-1 and TRBJ1-1; 8 bases align to TRBD1. The source of this sequence is a human donor with non-small cell lung cancer who had stable disease on radiotherapy plus ipilimumab. The material sequenced was peripheral blood, taken from a patient treated with radiotherapy plus ipilimumab. The CDR3 DNA follows: TGCGCCAGCAGTCCGGACAGGGACACGGCTGAAGCTTTCTTT. Encoded protein: CASSPDRDTAEAFF.